Shown below are 23 T cell receptor beta chains from a single sample sequenced in a study of blood T cell repertoires in COVID-19. Here immunoSEQ multiplex PCR was the method, and the copy in TCRdb shows in-frame clones only, minus some. Of about 190,000 clones in the sample, around 84% were seen once. The material sequenced was peripheral blood. The receptors here all came from a human donor in a cohort sampled during active COVID-19.

The J gene is TRBJ2-2, the V gene TRBV5-1; 8 bases are a match to TRBD2. The CDR3 has 16 residues. J was trimmed by 1 base and V by 2 bases; bases with no gene match: 4. From germline, CDR1 is SGHRS and CDR2 YFSETQ. CDR3 region: CASSFSGGLNTGELFF. The DNA of the CDR3 is TGCGCCAGCAGCTTTTCGGGGGGGCTGAACACCGGGGAGCTGTTTTTT.

In its sample, this clone was seen once. The chain is built from TRBV7-2 and TRBJ2-3; no definite D call. The CDR3 covers 13 residues. Germline assignment: CDR1 SGHTA and CDR2 FQGNSA. V was cut by 0 bases and J by 2 bases, with 3 bases left in between. CDR3 in amino acids: CASSLAYTDTQYF. CDR3 sequence (DNA): TGTGCCAGCAGCTTAGCCTACACAGATACGCAGTATTTT.

The chain couples TRBV5-1 to TRBJ2-3; D is uncertain. The V and J ends lost 4 bases and 5 bases respectively, with 5 bases between them. The CDR3 spans 11 residues. Germline values: CDR1 SGHRS, CDR2 YFSETQ. This chain's CDR3 is CASSLLDTQYF. CDR3 nucleotide sequence: TGCGCCAGCAGCCTCCTAGATACGCAGTATTTT.

V is TRBV12-3 or TRBV12-4 and J is TRBJ1-2, with D uncertain. This CDR3 is built from 13 residues. Trimming removed 1 base at V and 6 bases at J, with 9 bases between. DNA of the CDR3: TGTGCCAGCAGTTTAGATTACGGTGATGGCTACACCTTC. This gives the protein CASSLDYGDGYTF.

The J gene is TRBJ1-2, the V gene TRBV10-3, with D perhaps TRBD1 (6 bases). CDR1 is ENHRY, CDR2 SYGVKD, per germline. This CDR3 region has 14 residues. With 5 bases removed from V and 4 bases from J, the gap between germline ends came to 14 bases. CDR3 amino acids: CAISRDGQSYGYTF. The CDR3 nucleotides read TGTGCCATCAGTCGGGATGGACAGTCCTATGGCTACACCTTC.

The chain combines TRBV18 with TRBJ1-1; 9 nucleotides match TRBD1. Germline CDR1 and CDR2: KGHSH and LQKENI. Trimming at V came to 4 bases and at J to 6 bases, leaving 6 bases not matched to a gene. The CDR3 has 14 amino acids. CDR3 DNA: TGTGCCAGCTCACTCGGGACAGGGTTGTCTGAAGCTTTCTTT. This sequence encodes CASSLGTGLSEAFF.

The chain is built from TRBV7-9 and TRBJ2-5; 9 nucleotides line up with TRBD1. This CDR3 contains 16 residues. With V trimmed by 5 bases and J by 2 bases, 9 bases remained unmatched. Germline lookup yields CDR1 SEHNR and CDR2 FQNEAQ (reference sequence). CDR3 amino acids: CASSIRDRDWQETQYF. CDR3 nucleotides: TGTGCCAGCAGCATCCGGGACAGGGATTGGCAAGAGACCCAGTACTTC.

The V call is TRBV18, the J call TRBJ2-7, with TRBD1 identical over 9 bases. The CDR3 runs to 15 residues. The germline gives CDR1 KGHSH, CDR2 LQKENI. V shed 3 bases and J 2 bases; nucleotides not matched to a gene: 5. CDR3 region: CASSPPGQGTYEQYF. As DNA, the CDR3 is TGTGCCAGCTCACCCCCGGGACAGGGAACCTACGAGCAGTACTTC.

The chain joins TRBV7-2 to TRBJ2-1, with 12 bases that match TRBD2. The CDR3 is 15 amino acids. The ends lost 1 base at V and 9 bases at J; junction bases unmatched: 4. The V gene's germline CDR1 is SGHTA and CDR2 FQGNSA. In nucleotides, the CDR3 is TGTGCCAGCAGCTTAGGACTAGCGGGAGACAGTGAGCAGTTCTTC. Protein sequence: CASSLGLAGDSEQFF. The complete variable domain, with remaining parts taken from reference TRBV7-2 and TRBJ2-1, reads GAGVSQSPSNKVTEKGKDVELRCDPISGHTALYWYRQSLGQGLEFLIYFQGNSAPDKSGLPSDRFSAERTGGSVSTLTIQRTQQEDSAVYLCASSLGLAGDSEQFFGPGTRLTVL.

Remarks on this clone: No DNA is shown, since the ends of the CDR3 on it are uncertain; the CDR3 is the one TCRdb lists. The rearrangement uses TRBV30 and TRBJ1-1; the D call of TRBD1 is as the table states it, not checked on the DNA. Germline values: CDR1 GTSNPN, CDR2 SVGIG (reference sequence). The CDR3 is made up of 13 amino acids, end residues included. The CDR3 sequence is CALRARGDTEAFF.

The gene calls are TRBV15 and TRBJ1-2, with D uncertain. The V end was cut by 5 bases, the J end by 1 base, with 14 bases between. The CDR3 runs 15 residues. Looked up from germline, CDR1 is LNHNV and CDR2 is YYDKDF (reference sequence). The CDR3 DNA reads as TGTGCCACCAGCCTATTATCCGGGAGTAACTATGGCTACACCTTC. Its protein is CATSLLSGSNYGYTF.

The rearrangement links TRBV5-1 to TRBJ1-4; 8 nucleotides agree with TRBD1. The trim removed 3 bases at V and 8 bases at J, leaving 6 bases unmatched. Germline CDR1 is SGHRS and CDR2 is YFSETQ. The CDR3 is 14 residues long. The CDR3 DNA sequence: TGCGCCAGCAGCTCGACAGGGGAGGGGGAAAAACTGTTTTTT. Amino acids: CASSSTGEGEKLFF. Based on the CDR3 plus reference TRBV5-1 and TRBJ1-4, the full variable domain is KAGVTQTPRYLIKTRGQQVTLSCSPISGHRSVSWYQQTPGQGLQFLFEYFSETQRNKGNFPGRFSGRQFSNSRSEMNVSTLELGDSALYLCASSSTGEGEKLFFGSGTQLSVL.

V is TRBV6-6 and J is TRBJ2-3; 8 bases agree with TRBD1. This CDR3 comprises 16 residues. After removal of 7 bases from V and 0 bases from J, the junction contained 9 bases not matched to a gene. The germline V gene encodes CDR1 MNHNY and CDR2 SVGAGI (reference sequence). The CDR3 nucleotides read TGTGCCAGCAATCCAAAAGGGACAGGCAGCACAGATACGCAGTATTTT. Encoded protein: CASNPKGTGSTDTQYF.

This chain connects TRBV11-2 to TRBJ1-3; 9 nucleotides agree with TRBD1. CDR1 SGHAT and CDR2 FQNNGV come from the germline V gene. The CDR3 is 15 residues long. J lost 8 bases, V lost 1 base, and 6 bases had no gene match. CDR3 sequence: CASSLVGTGPDTIYF. Written as DNA, the CDR3 is TGTGCCAGCAGCTTAGTGGGGACAGGGCCGGACACCATATATTTT.

This clone was counted a single time. The chain combines TRBV10-3 with TRBJ2-2, with D possibly matching TRBD1 (5 bases). CDR3 length: 15 residues. The V end was cut by 6 bases, the J end by 3 bases, with 14 bases between. Germline-derived CDR1 and CDR2 are ENHRY and SYGVKD. The CDR3 spells CAIRDLGQDTGELFF. CDR3 nucleotides: TGTGCCATCAGAGACCTAGGACAAGACACCGGGGAGCTGTTTTTT.

The chain employs TRBV19 and TRBJ1-1, with 7 bases that match TRBD1. The CDR3 is made up of 16 amino acids. J lost 1 base, V lost 7 bases, and 12 bases had no gene match. CDR1 LNHDA and CDR2 SQIVND come from the germline V gene (reference sequence). The CDR3 region is CASTPGTAGQNTEAFF. The CDR3 bases are TGTGCCAGTACCCCCGGGACAGCTGGTCAGAACACTGAAGCTTTCTTT.

The chain carries TRBV28 and TRBJ1-5, with D maybe TRBD1 (5 bases). Deletions cut 5 bases from V and 10 bases from J, with 15 bases between. The CDR3 is 13 amino acids. Germline values: CDR1 MDHEN, CDR2 SYDVKM. The CDR3 DNA follows: TGTGCCAGCAGTGGACGGGGGGTTAAACCCCAGCATTTT. It translates to CASSGRGVKPQHF.

The chain uses TRBV9 and TRBJ1-2; 7 positions agree with TRBD1. V gave up 3 bases and J gave up 1 base; unmatched junction bases: 6. This CDR3 is built from 15 residues. CDR1 SGDLS and CDR2 YYNGEE come from the germline V gene. In DNA form, the CDR3 reads TGTGCCAGCAGCGCCGGGACAGAGGGTAACTATGGCTACACCTTC. It codes for CASSAGTEGNYGYTF.

The chain couples TRBV5-1 to TRBJ2-1, with 9 bases aligning to TRBD1. V gave up 4 bases and J gave up 13 bases; unmatched junction bases: 3. This CDR3 comprises 11 residues. Germline CDR1 is SGHRS and CDR2 is YFSETQ. For the CDR3, the DNA is TGCGCCAGCAGCCGGGACAGGGACCAGTTCTTC. This encodes CASSRDRDQFF.

Written as DNA, the CDR3 is TGTGCCATCAGTGAGCTCGGGGGTAGTTATGGCTACACCTTC. Translating it yields CAISELGGSYGYTF. The V call is TRBV10-3, the J call TRBJ1-2; D might be TRBD1 (5 bases). CDR1 is ENHRY, CDR2 SYGVKD, per germline. The CDR3 sequence is 14 residues long. V was clipped by 2 bases and J by 5 bases, with 12 bases between them.

V and J are TRBV18 and TRBJ1-3; D not resolved. CDR3 length: 15 residues. The V and J ends lost 6 bases and 2 bases respectively, with 14 bases between them. Per germline, CDR1 KGHSH and CDR2 LQKENI. The CDR3: CASSFREPTGNTIYF. CDR3 coding DNA: TGTGCCAGCTCGTTCCGGGAGCCTACTGGAAACACCATATATTTT. The variable domain in full, with the rest retrieved from reference TRBV18 and TRBJ1-3, is NAGVMQNPRHLVRRRGQEARLRCSPMKGHSHVYWYRQLPEEGLKFMVYLQKENIIDESGMPKERFSAEFPKEGPSILRIQQVVRGDSAAYFCASSFREPTGNTIYFGEGSWLTVV.

The chain employs TRBV5-8 and TRBJ2-7; maybe TRBD2 (6 bases). Germline loops: CDR1 SGHTS, CDR2 YDEGEE. Trimming removed 4 bases from V and 6 bases from J, with 17 bases in between. This CDR3 has 14 amino acids. The CDR3 loop reads CASSKGRGTFEQYF. The DNA for the CDR3 is TGTGCCAGCAGCAAGGGACGCGGGACGTTCGAGCAGTACTTC.

As regards this clone: The sample holds other DNA sequences that translate to the same CDR3. The chain employs TRBV18 and TRBJ2-2; 8 nucleotides agree with TRBD1. Trimming cost V 6 bases and J 1 base; bases outside gene matches: 4. The CDR3 length is 15 residues. Per germline, CDR1 KGHSH and CDR2 LQKENI. CDR3 sequence reads: CASSLGTGNTGELFF. The CDR3 DNA reads as TGTGCCAGCTCGCTAGGGACAGGGAACACCGGGGAGCTGTTTTTT.